A selection of T cell receptor beta chains follows, all from one sample in a study of CD8+ T cells in alopecia areata. Profiling relied on immunoSEQ multiplex PCR, and the TCRdb table lists in-frame clones only, not all of them. The sample includes over 150,000 clones, roughly 50% of them seen just once. The material was CD8+ T cells sorted from blood, obtained at week 24, from a patient treated with tofacitinib. These TCRs come from a human donor with alopecia areata. CDR3s include the opening cysteine and the closing phenylalanine or tryptophan.

TRBV9	TRBJ2-7	CASSVAGPDEQYF
TRBV29-1	TRBJ2-1	CSVDGQQTIYNEQFF
TRBV2	TRBJ1-5	CASKANSNQPQHF
TRBV30	TRBJ2-1	CAWSASGGANEQFF
TRBV29-1	TRBJ1-1	CSVEGTEAFF
TRBV5-1	TRBJ2-1	CASSYSTSDEQFF
TRBV30	TRBJ1-1	CAWSVSDRVSTEAFF
TRBV18	TRBJ1-1	CASSPLGQGNMNTEAFF
TRBV13	TRBJ2-3	CASSQRLAGDTDTQYF
TRBV29-1	TRBJ2-2	CSMTSGGALGELFF
TRBV7-9	TRBJ1-4	CASSLPSGGTEKLFF
TRBV6-5	TRBJ2-4	CASSPGSKNIQYF
TRBV9	TRBJ2-1	CASSPQGNEQFF
TRBV4-1	TRBJ2-3	CASSHDPKEGTMGPDTQYF
TRBV27	TRBJ2-3	CASSGSTDTQYF
TRBV11-3	TRBJ2-2	CASSSMGEGADGELFF
TRBV29-1	TRBJ1-1	CSVVGENTEAFF
TRBV5-6	TRBJ2-3	CASSPDRGQGPAHTQYF
TRBV9	TRBJ1-5	CASSVGGDVQPQHF
TRBV6-1	TRBJ2-7	CASSWDRGGYEQYF
TRBV9	TRBJ2-2	CASSVRLGADTGELFF
TRBV11-2	TRBJ1-2	CASSHPDKPYGYTF
TRBV27	TRBJ1-1	CASSLSAGRKNTEAFF
TRBV6-6	TRBJ2-1	CASSAIRVHNEQFF
TRBV5-6	TRBJ2-2	CASSLSSGELFF
TRBV27	TRBJ1-5	CASSTTGVSNQPQHF
TRBV19	TRBJ1-2	CATGHVYGYTF
TRBV2	TRBJ1-6	CASSEPEGQGTYNSPLHF
TRBV25-1	TRBJ1-2	CASSVAGEDGYTF
TRBV28	TRBJ2-7	CASRKYQASYEQYF
TRBV13	TRBJ2-5	CASSFSNEETQYF
TRBV19	TRBJ2-4	CASSKRGLVNIQYF
TRBV4-1	TRBJ2-3	CASSQAGHRNTDTQYF
TRBV7-9	TRBJ2-1	CASSLDPGADNEQFF
TRBV29-1	TRBJ1-2	CSAEGGLNYGYTF